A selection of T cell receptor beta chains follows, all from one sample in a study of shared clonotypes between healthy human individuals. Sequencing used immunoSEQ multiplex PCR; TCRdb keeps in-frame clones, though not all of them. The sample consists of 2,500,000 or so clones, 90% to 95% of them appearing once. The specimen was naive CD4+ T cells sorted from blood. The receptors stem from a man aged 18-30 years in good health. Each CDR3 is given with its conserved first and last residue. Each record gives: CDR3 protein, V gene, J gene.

CDR3 protein: CASSSSGTSNYGYTF; V gene: TRBV5-1; J gene: TRBJ1-2
CDR3 protein: CASSSTGGQETQYF; V gene: TRBV11-2; J gene: TRBJ2-5
CDR3 protein: CAWSGTSGSNEQYF; V gene: TRBV30; J gene: TRBJ2-7
CDR3 protein: CASSQASVDSNQPQHF; V gene: TRBV4-1; J gene: TRBJ1-5
CDR3 protein: CASSQENPYEQYF; V gene: TRBV14; J gene: TRBJ2-7
CDR3 protein: CASSSTSGRVYEQYF; V gene: TRBV7-2; J gene: TRBJ2-7
CDR3 protein: CASSQDGRVITGELFF; V gene: TRBV4-1; J gene: TRBJ2-2
CDR3 protein: CASSLASDPPLGTIYF; V gene: TRBV5-1; J gene: TRBJ1-3
CDR3 protein: CASSPPGLAGTGELFF; V gene: TRBV11-3; J gene: TRBJ2-2
CDR3 protein: CASSQEVGLAYNEQFF; V gene: TRBV4-3; J gene: TRBJ2-1
CDR3 protein: CAGSPGQGNTIYF; V gene: TRBV9; J gene: TRBJ1-3
CDR3 protein: CASSEWGTSGSYEQYF; V gene: TRBV10-1; J gene: TRBJ2-7
CDR3 protein: CASSPWEGDTEAFF; V gene: TRBV7-6; J gene: TRBJ1-1
CDR3 protein: CASSPRLSTGELFF; V gene: TRBV5-1; J gene: TRBJ2-2
CDR3 protein: CASIYSGINLNEQFF; V gene: TRBV2; J gene: TRBJ2-1
CDR3 protein: CASSLGTSGGTDTQYF; V gene: TRBV5-1; J gene: TRBJ2-3
CDR3 protein: CASSSGQTVEQYF; V gene: TRBV7-2; J gene: TRBJ2-7
CDR3 protein: CASRQGVEQYF; V gene: TRBV7-2; J gene: TRBJ2-7
CDR3 protein: CAWNRDRVGNEQFF; V gene: TRBV30; J gene: TRBJ2-1
CDR3 protein: CASSLTLDRTNTEAFF; V gene: TRBV19; J gene: TRBJ1-1
CDR3 protein: CASSEAAGAVTGELFF; V gene: TRBV2; J gene: TRBJ2-2
CDR3 protein: CASSLMGLRVVTQYF; V gene: TRBV5-1; J gene: TRBJ2-3
CDR3 protein: CASRQGIDIHEQFF; V gene: TRBV18; J gene: TRBJ2-1
CDR3 protein: CASSSPGLEQNTGELFF; V gene: TRBV7-3; J gene: TRBJ2-2
CDR3 protein: CASQGGARETQYF; V gene: TRBV28; J gene: TRBJ2-5
CDR3 protein: CASSPKRARVFTDTQYF; V gene: TRBV27; J gene: TRBJ2-3
CDR3 protein: CASRHGLAGILRNEQYF; V gene: TRBV5-1; J gene: TRBJ2-7
CDR3 protein: CASSLSGGGVVTGELFF; V gene: TRBV7-2; J gene: TRBJ2-2
CDR3 protein: CSVGTGTGANVLTF; V gene: TRBV29-1; J gene: TRBJ2-6
CDR3 protein: CASSARQGLTDTQYF; V gene: TRBV9; J gene: TRBJ2-3
CDR3 protein: CASSLNRVETQYF; V gene: TRBV11-2; J gene: TRBJ2-5
CDR3 protein: CASRPWTGGTEAFF; V gene: TRBV21-1; J gene: TRBJ1-1
CDR3 protein: CASSPQGVQETQYF; V gene: TRBV7-7; J gene: TRBJ2-5
CDR3 protein: CGTWVNYGYTF; V gene: TRBV6-1; J gene: TRBJ1-2
CDR3 protein: CASSSDSNTQYF; V gene: TRBV7-9; J gene: TRBJ2-3
CDR3 protein: CASSQGTSGATQYF; V gene: TRBV11-2; J gene: TRBJ2-5
CDR3 protein: CAISALAGGVNEQFF; V gene: TRBV10-3; J gene: TRBJ2-1
CDR3 protein: CASSHGGGSSYEQYF; V gene: TRBV19; J gene: TRBJ2-7
CDR3 protein: CASSYHSGGGAFF; V gene: TRBV6-5; J gene: TRBJ1-1
CDR3 protein: CASSKVGLNTGELFF; V gene: TRBV25-1; J gene: TRBJ2-2
CDR3 protein: CAISESRPGQGARETQYF; V gene: TRBV10-3; J gene: TRBJ2-5
CDR3 protein: CASSVSSRETQYF; V gene: TRBV9; J gene: TRBJ2-5
CDR3 protein: CASSPRGGGPNTGELFF; V gene: TRBV5-1; J gene: TRBJ2-2
CDR3 protein: CACGTSVDNEQFF; V gene: TRBV30; J gene: TRBJ2-1
CDR3 protein: CASSQERNQGYWEETQYF; V gene: TRBV4-3; J gene: TRBJ2-5
CDR3 protein: CASSSRNTPASGGTGELFF; V gene: TRBV7-9; J gene: TRBJ2-2
CDR3 protein: CASSQGLGPPAQYF; V gene: TRBV4-1; J gene: TRBJ2-7
CDR3 protein: CASSQLRTGLNSPLHF; V gene: TRBV4-1; J gene: TRBJ1-6
CDR3 protein: CAISESVGVGSEQYF; V gene: TRBV10-3; J gene: TRBJ2-7
CDR3 protein: CASSPWEGLAGKVEQFF; V gene: TRBV7-9; J gene: TRBJ2-1
CDR3 protein: CASSLGLEPDTQYF; V gene: TRBV7-9; J gene: TRBJ2-3
CDR3 protein: CASSLRGADTQYF; V gene: TRBV5-1; J gene: TRBJ2-3
CDR3 protein: CASSPGPLVMNTEAFF; V gene: TRBV28; J gene: TRBJ1-1
CDR3 protein: CASSLWSYSNQPQHF; V gene: TRBV28; J gene: TRBJ1-5
CDR3 protein: CSVKGQITYEQYF; V gene: TRBV29-1; J gene: TRBJ2-7